The 14 T cell receptor beta chains given below trace back to one sample, sequenced in a study of CD8+CD57+ T cells in acquired aplastic anemia. Profiling of TCR beta VDJ combinations and CDR3 sequences used genomic DNA as template. TCRdb re-called the reads with MiXCR, one entry per CDR3 protein. The sample lists some 290,000 distinct CDR3 sequences, roughly half occurring once. The sample was sorted CD4+, CD8+, or CD8+CD57+ T cells (not recorded which) from PBMCs. All receptors come from a human donor with severe aplastic anemia or a healthy control (not recorded which).

This sequence joins TRBV7-9 and TRBJ1-1; weak D call: TRBD1 (6 bases). CDR3 length: 14 residues. Germline lookup yields CDR1 SEHNR and CDR2 FQNEAQ (reference sequence). The ends were cut back, 3 bases at V and 6 bases at J, with 14 bases in the middle. In DNA form, the CDR3 reads TGTGCCAGCAGCTTTGGGGGCAACCGGGCTGAAGCTTTCTTT. Its translation is CASSFGGNRAEAFF.

The V call is TRBV7-2, the J call TRBJ2-1; D remains ambiguous. CDR3 size: 12 residues. V was trimmed by 5 bases and J by 6 bases, leaving 8 bases between them. CDR1 is SGHTA, CDR2 FQGNSA, per germline. CDR3: CASSGPGNEQFF. CDR3 nucleotide sequence: TGTGCCAGCAGCGGCCCGGGCAATGAGCAGTTCTTC.

V usage is TRBV9 and J usage is TRBJ2-1; no firm D call. From germline, CDR1 is SGDLS and CDR2 YYNGEE. The length of the CDR3 is 14 residues. V was trimmed by 3 bases and J by 8 bases, leaving 15 bases between them. CDR3 coding DNA: TGTGCCAGCAGCGCCCCACTGGCGGAGCATGAGCAGTTCTTC. Residues: CASSAPLAEHEQFF.

As concerns this clonotype: A much larger clone lies one base from this, so it may be a read error. The chain recombines TRBV5-1 with TRBJ2-2; 8 nucleotides agree with TRBD1. The germline V gene encodes CDR1 SGHRS and CDR2 YFSETQ. V dropped 4 bases and J dropped 6; count of bases not matched to a gene: 14. The CDR3 contains 17 residues. This CDR3 reads CASSDGTGSPGSGELFF. DNA of the CDR3: TGCGCCAGCAGCGATGGGACAGGAAGCCCGGGATCCGGGGAGCTGTTTTTT.

The rearrangement links TRBV5-6 to TRBJ2-3; D unclear. Germline V gene lookup returns CDR1 SGHDT and CDR2 YYEEEE. Between the trimmed V and J ends, which lost 0 bases and 2 bases, there was a span of 19 bases. This CDR3 has 18 amino acids. CDR3 nucleotide sequence: TGTGCCAGCAGCTTGGTAGGACCAGCGAGTGGAAACACAGATACGCAGTATTTT. It is translated as CASSLVGPASGNTDTQYF. The variable domain in full, with the rest retrieved from reference TRBV5-6 and TRBJ2-3, is DAGVTQSPTHLIKTRGQQVTLRCSPKSGHDTVSWYQQALGQGPQFIFQYYEEEERQRGNFPDRFSGHQFPNYSSELNVNALLLGDSALYLCASSLVGPASGNTDTQYFGPGTRLTVL.

This clonotype was counted many times. The CDR3 loop reads CASSLEGVEFF. The CDR3 nucleotides are TGTGCCAGCAGCTTAGAGGGGGTAGAGTTCTTC. The V gene is TRBV11-2, the J gene TRBJ2-1; D may match TRBD1 or TRBD2 (5 bases each). Germline loops: CDR1 SGHAT, CDR2 FQNNGV. Trimming took off 0 bases at V and 14 bases at J, with 8 bases between the two ends. The CDR3 runs to 11 residues.

This clonotype appeared many times. In DNA, the CDR3 is TGTGCCTGGAGTGGGGGGGTGAGTTCACCCCTCCACTTT. It specifies CAWSGGVSSPLHF. The chain carries TRBV30 and TRBJ1-6; tentatively, D is TRBD1 (5 bases). V was cut by 1 base and J by 9 bases, with 10 bases left in between. Germline-derived CDR1 and CDR2 are GTSNPN and SVGIG (reference sequence). The CDR3 sequence is 13 residues long.

V gene TRBV6-2 or TRBV6-3 combines with J gene TRBJ2-7; 8 bases align to TRBD2. Trimming removed 2 bases from V and 2 bases from J; junction bases left unmatched: 5. The CDR3 has 15 amino acids. Germline CDR1 reads MNHEY; CDR2 reads SVGEGT. The CDR3 reads CASSYVGGGTYEQYF. The CDR3 nucleotides are TGTGCCAGCAGTTACGTGGGCGGGGGGACCTACGAGCAGTACTTC.

Details on this clonotype: It is likely a read error, because the conserved phenylalanine at the end of the CDR3 is missing. This chain links TRBV9 with TRBJ2-2, with 10 bases lining up with TRBD2. The length of the CDR3 is 18 residues. In germline, CDR1 is SGDLS, CDR2 YYNGEE. V gave up 3 bases and J gave up 8 bases; unmatched junction bases: 16. The CDR3 sequence is CASSALAGAHRGKGELFS. CDR3 DNA: TGTGCCAGCAGCGCGCTAGCGGGGGCCCATCGGGGAAAAGGGGAGCTGTTTTCT.

The V gene is TRBV29-1, the J gene TRBJ2-1; D call uncertain. Deletions cut 1 base from V and 2 bases from J, with 6 bases between. The germline CDR1 and CDR2 sequences are SQVTM and ANQGSEA. This CDR3 has 13 amino acids. CDR3 sequence: CSVEGGTYNEQFF. For the CDR3, the DNA is TGCAGCGTTGAAGGGGGAACCTACAATGAGCAGTTCTTC.

This sequence joins TRBV20-1 and TRBJ1-4, with 7 bases identical to TRBD1. Germline CDR1 and CDR2: DFQATT and SNEGSKA (reference sequence). This CDR3 is 12 amino acids long. The CDR3 is CSPGQYNEKLFF. The CDR3 DNA reads as TGCAGCCCGGGACAGTATAATGAAAAACTGTTTTTT.

This clonotype was counted only a few times. The chain carries TRBV5-6 and TRBJ1-5; D might be TRBD1 (6 bases). The V end was cut by 1 base, the J end by 3 bases, with 11 bases between. CDR1 and CDR2 from the germline V gene are SGHDT and YYEEEE. CDR3 length equals 15 residues. The CDR3 bases are TGTGCCAGCAGCTTGAAAGGGGGGATCAATCAGCCCCAGCATTTT. This codes for CASSLKGGINQPQHF.

This clonotype was recorded only once. The V call is TRBV20-1, the J call TRBJ2-5; TRBD2 aligns across 11 bases. The germline V gene encodes CDR1 DFQATT and CDR2 SNEGSKA (reference sequence). The CDR3 covers 16 residues. Unmatched junction bases numbered 14, after V lost 6 bases and J lost 5 bases. The chain's CDR3 is CSAPAVLAGGGETQYF. The CDR3 DNA is TGCAGTGCCCCCGCGGTCCTAGCGGGAGGCGGGGAGACCCAGTACTTC.

This clonotype has at least ten counts. The CDR3 sequence is CASSQGRGVEAFF. The CDR3 bases are TGTGCCAGCAGCCAAGGCAGGGGCGTTGAAGCTTTCTTT. This chain uses TRBV3-1 with TRBJ1-1, with D tentatively TRBD1 (6 bases). Germline loops: CDR1 LGHDT, CDR2 YNNKEL (reference sequence). V was cut by 1 base and J by 7 bases, with 10 bases left in between. The CDR3 is 13 residues long. Full variable domain (rest looked up from reference TRBV3-1 and TRBJ1-1): DTAVSQTPKYLVTQMGNDKSIKCEQNLGHDTMYWYKQDSKKFLKIMFSYNNKELIINETVPNRFSPKSPDKAHLNLHINSLELGDSAVYFCASSQGRGVEAFFGQGTRLTVV.